This T cell receptor (beta chain) was identified during a study of T cell responses to AZD1222 COVID-19 vaccine. Study outcomes and limitations: Sampling that yielded the repertoires occurred only after the peak T cell response. Donors, mostly white British, included more females; clonal diversity was possibly underestimated.

About this clone itself: Its antigen is unknown.

Profiled with immunoSEQ multiplex PCR; TCRdb holds only in-frame clones, not every one. The sample lists roughly 97,000 clones, approximately 93% occurring once. With 4 bases clipped from V and 2 bases from J, the junction kept 6 bases outside the gene matches. The germline CDR1 and CDR2 sequences are SGHKS and YYEKEE (reference sequence). There are 14 residues in the CDR3. The receptor was derived from an adult in good health. The sequences come from peripheral blood, collected on day 0 of AZD1222 vaccination. This chain uses TRBV5-5 with TRBJ2-7; 7 bases are shared with TRBD2. The chain's CDR3 is CASSREAAAYEQYF. The CDR3 DNA reads TGTGCCAGCAGCCGGGAGGCTGCAGCCTACGAGCAGTACTTC.